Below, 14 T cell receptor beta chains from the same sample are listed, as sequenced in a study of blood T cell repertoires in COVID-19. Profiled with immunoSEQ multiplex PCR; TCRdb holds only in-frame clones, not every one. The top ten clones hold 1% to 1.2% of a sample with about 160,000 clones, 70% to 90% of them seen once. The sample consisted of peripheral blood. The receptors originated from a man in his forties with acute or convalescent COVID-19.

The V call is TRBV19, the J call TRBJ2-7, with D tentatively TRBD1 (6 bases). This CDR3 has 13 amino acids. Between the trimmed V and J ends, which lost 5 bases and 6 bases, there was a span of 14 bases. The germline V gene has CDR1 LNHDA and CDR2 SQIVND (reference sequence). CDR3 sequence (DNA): TGTGCCAGTAGTGCGGACAGCCAGTTCGAGCAGTACTTC. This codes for CASSADSQFEQYF.

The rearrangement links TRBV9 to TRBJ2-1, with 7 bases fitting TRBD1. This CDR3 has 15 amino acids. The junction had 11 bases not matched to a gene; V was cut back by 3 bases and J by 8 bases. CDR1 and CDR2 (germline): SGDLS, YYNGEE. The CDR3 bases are TGTGCCAGCAGCGAGAGGGGGCTCTGGGGCGATGAGCAGTTCTTC. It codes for CASSERGLWGDEQFF. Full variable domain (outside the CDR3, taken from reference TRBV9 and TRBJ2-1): DSGVTQTPKHLITATGQRVTLRCSPRSGDLSVYWYQQSLDQGLQFLIQYYNGEERAKGNILERFSAQQFPDLHSELNLSSLELGDSALYFCASSERGLWGDEQFFGPGTRLTVL.

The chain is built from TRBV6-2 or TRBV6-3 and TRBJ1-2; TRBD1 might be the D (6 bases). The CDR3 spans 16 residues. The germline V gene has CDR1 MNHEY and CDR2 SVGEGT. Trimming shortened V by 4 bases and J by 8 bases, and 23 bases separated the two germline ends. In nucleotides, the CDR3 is TGTGCCAGCAGTTCCCTCCGGGACATAACTAATGGGGGCTACACCTTC. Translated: CASSSLRDITNGGYTF.

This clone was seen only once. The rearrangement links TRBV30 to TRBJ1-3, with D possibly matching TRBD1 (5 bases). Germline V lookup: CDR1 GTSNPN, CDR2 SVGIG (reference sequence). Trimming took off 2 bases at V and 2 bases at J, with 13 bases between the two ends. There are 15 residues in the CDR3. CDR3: CAWSLTGTTGNTIYF. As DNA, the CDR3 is TGTGCCTGGAGTCTTACAGGAACGACTGGAAACACCATATATTTT.

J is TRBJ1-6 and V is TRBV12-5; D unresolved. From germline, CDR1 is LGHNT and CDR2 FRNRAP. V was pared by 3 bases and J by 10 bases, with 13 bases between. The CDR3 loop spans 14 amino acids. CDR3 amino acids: CASGFAYTGSPLHF. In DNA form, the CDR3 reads TGTGCTAGTGGTTTTGCCTATACGGGGTCACCCCTCCACTTT.

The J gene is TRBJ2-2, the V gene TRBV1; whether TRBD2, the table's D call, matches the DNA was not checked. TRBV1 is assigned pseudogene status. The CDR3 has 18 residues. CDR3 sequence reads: CTSSQSRPGGKNTGELFF. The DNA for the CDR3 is TGCACCAGCAGCCAAAGTAGACCGGGGGGAAAGAACACCGGGGAGCTGTTTTTT.

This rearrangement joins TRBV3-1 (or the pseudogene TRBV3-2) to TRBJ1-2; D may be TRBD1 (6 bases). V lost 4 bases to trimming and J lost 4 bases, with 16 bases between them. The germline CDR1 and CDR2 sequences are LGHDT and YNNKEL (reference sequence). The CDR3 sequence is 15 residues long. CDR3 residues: CASSPSKGVSYGYTF. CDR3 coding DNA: TGTGCCAGCAGCCCGTCCAAGGGGGTGAGCTATGGCTACACCTTC.

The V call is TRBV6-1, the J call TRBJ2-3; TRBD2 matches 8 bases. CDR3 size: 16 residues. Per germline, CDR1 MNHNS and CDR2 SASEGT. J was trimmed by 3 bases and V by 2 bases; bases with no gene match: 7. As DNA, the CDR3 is TGTGCCAGCAGTGAACGGATAGCGGGGAAAACAGATACGCAGTATTTT. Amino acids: CASSERIAGKTDTQYF.

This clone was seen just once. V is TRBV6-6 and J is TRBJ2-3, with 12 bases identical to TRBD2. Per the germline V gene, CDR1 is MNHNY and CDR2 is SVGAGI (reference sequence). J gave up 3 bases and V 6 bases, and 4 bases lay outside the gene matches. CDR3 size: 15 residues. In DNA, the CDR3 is TGTGCCAGCAGGACTGGACTAGCGGGGACAGATACGCAGTATTTT. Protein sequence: CASRTGLAGTDTQYF.

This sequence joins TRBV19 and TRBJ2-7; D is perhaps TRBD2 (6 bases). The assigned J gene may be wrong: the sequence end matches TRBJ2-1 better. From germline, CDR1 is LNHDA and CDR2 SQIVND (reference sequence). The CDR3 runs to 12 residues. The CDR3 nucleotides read TGTGCCACCTCGAGGGGAGGCGATGAGCAGTTCTTC. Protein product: CATSRGGDEQFF.

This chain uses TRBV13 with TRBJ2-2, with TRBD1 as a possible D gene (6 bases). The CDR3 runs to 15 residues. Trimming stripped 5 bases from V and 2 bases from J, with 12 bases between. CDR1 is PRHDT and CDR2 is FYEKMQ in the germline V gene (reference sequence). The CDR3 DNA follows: TGTGCCAGCAGCAGAGGACAGAAAAACACCGGGGAGCTGTTTTTT. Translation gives CASSRGQKNTGELFF.

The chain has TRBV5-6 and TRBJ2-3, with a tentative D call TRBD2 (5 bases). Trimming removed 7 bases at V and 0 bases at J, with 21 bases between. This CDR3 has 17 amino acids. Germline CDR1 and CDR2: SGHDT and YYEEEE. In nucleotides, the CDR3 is TGTGCCAGCCACGGACTTATGTTGCCCGAAAGCACAGATACGCAGTATTTT. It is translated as CASHGLMLPESTDTQYF. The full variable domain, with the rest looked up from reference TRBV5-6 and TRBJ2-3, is DAGVTQSPTHLIKTRGQQVTLRCSPKSGHDTVSWYQQALGQGPQFIFQYYEEEERQRGNFPDRFSGHQFPNYSSELNVNALLLGDSALYLCASHGLMLPESTDTQYFGPGTRLTVL.

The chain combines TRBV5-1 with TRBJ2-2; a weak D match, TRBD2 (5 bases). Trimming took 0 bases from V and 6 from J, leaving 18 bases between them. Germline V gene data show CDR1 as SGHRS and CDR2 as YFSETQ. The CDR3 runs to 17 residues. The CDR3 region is CASSLVEGTTVPGELFF. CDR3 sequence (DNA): TGCGCCAGCAGCTTGGTAGAGGGAACCACAGTCCCCGGGGAGCTGTTTTTT. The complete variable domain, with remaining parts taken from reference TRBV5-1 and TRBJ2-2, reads KAGVTQTPRYLIKTRGQQVTLSCSPISGHRSVSWYQQTPGQGLQFLFEYFSETQRNKGNFPGRFSGRQFSNSRSEMNVSTLELGDSALYLCASSLVEGTTVPGELFFGEGSRLTVL.

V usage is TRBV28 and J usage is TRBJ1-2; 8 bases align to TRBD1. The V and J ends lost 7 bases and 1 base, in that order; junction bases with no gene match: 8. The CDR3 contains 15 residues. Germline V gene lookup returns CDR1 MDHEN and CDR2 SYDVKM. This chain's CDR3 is CASNEGTGDNYGYTF. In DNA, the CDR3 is TGTGCCAGCAACGAGGGGACAGGAGATAACTATGGCTACACCTTC.